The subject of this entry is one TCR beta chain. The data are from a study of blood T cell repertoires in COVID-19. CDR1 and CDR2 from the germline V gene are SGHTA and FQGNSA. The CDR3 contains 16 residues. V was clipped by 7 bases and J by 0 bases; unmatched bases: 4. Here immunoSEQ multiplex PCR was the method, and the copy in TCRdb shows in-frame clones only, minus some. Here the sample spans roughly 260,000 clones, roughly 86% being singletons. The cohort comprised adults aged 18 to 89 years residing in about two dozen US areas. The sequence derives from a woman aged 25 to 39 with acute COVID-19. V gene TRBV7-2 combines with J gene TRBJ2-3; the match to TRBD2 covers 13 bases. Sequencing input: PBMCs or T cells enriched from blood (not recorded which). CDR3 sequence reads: CASTRTSGSSTDTQYF. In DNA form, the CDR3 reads TGTGCCAGCACCCGGACTAGCGGGAGCAGCACAGATACGCAGTATTTT.